One and the same sample provided the 3 T cell receptor beta chains below, sequenced in a study of regulatory T cells in long-lasting Graves disease (TCRdb year 2021). Sample time point, as interpreted from the label and publication: newly diagnosed GD, antithyroid drugs for less than 3 months. For both TCR sequencing and RNA sequencing, RNA was extracted from PBMCs in TRIzol. Library prep was done by multiplex PCR. The sequencing machine was an Illumina HiSeq 4000. To build TCR beta libraries, CDR3 regions were amplified by Arm-PCR using iRepertoire HTBI primers. In TCRdb, the public reads were trimmed at Q25 with fastp and aligned with MiXCR, with productive beta chains retained. Rows are unified per CDR3 protein, each entry keeping the most common DNA and genes. A total of a few hundred thousand distinct CDR3 sequences appear in this sample, about an eighth of them only once. Around 18% of the sample goes to the ten largest clones.

Another study also made use of these data, one on T cells in Graves' hyperthyroidism and ophthalmopathy.

Sequences were derived from peripheral blood mononuclear cells (PBMCs), sampled at new diagnosis, from a patient treated with antithyroid drugs. Source of these receptors: a woman aged 18-29 years with Graves disease. Donor details come from another sample of the same person, matched by shared clones.

This clonotype was counted ten times or more. The chain is built from TRBV4-1 and TRBJ2-5; D might be TRBD2 (6 bases). V was clipped by 0 bases and J by 2 bases, with 13 bases between them. Germline assignment: CDR1 MGHRA and CDR2 YSYEKL. The CDR3 has 16 residues. CDR3: CASSQDMRGPQETQYF. In DNA, the CDR3 is TGCGCCAGCAGCCAAGATATGCGGGGCCCACAAGAGACCCAGTACTTC.

This clonotype was seen many times. This chain joins TRBV10-3 and TRBJ2-1, with a tentative D call TRBD2 (5 bases). CDR1 and CDR2 from the germline V gene are ENHRY and SYGVKD. The CDR3 covers 14 residues. Trimming cost V 0 bases and J 10 bases, with 13 bases left between them. The CDR3 protein is CAISESNQSGEQFF. The DNA for the CDR3 is TGTGCCATCAGTGAGTCGAACCAGTCGGGGGAGCAGTTCTTC.

The rearrangement links TRBV6-1 to TRBJ2-7; D not resolved. The germline V gene has CDR1 MNHNS and CDR2 SASEGT. V was pared by 9 bases and J by 0 bases, with 12 bases between. The CDR3 loop spans 13 amino acids. The CDR3 DNA reads TGTGCCAGTTGTGGCGAGAGCTCCTACGAGCAGTACGTC. Translation gives CASCGESSYEQYV.